Listed below are T cell receptor beta chains from one sample, sequenced in a study of blood T cells in healthy people across ages. A single record per CDR3 protein comes from TCRdb applying MiXCR to the 5' RACE reads. The sample has 2 million or so distinct CDR3 sequences; around 50% are singletons. Specimen: blood. These receptors were taken from a middle-aged woman in good health. Each CDR3 is given without its conserved first and last residue. The order of the fields is D gene, V gene, CDR3 protein. A D gene is named only where the DNA matches it firmly.

NA,TRBV2,ASSGSWETQY
TRBD1,TRBV20-1,SARVAGGAKNIQY
NA,TRBV6-6,ASSYSPYGYEQY
NA,TRBV5-1,ASSPAPADYNEQF
TRBD2,TRBV19,ASSGTTADTQY
TRBD2,TRBV7-2,ASSPSGGHLVSSYNEQF
NA,TRBV20-1,SAKAGGEPQH
NA,TRBV5-1,ASSLFPGTTNEKLF
NA,TRBV20-1,SIPGLHQLGPTSRSYNEQF
TRBD1,TRBV20-1,SARKTGGNNQPQH
TRBD1,TRBV6-2/TRBV6-3,ASSNADRRVVYEQY
TRBD1,TRBV20-1,SAGDSRNTEAF
TRBD1,TRBV20-1,SAEPAGTGVGNTEAF
NA,TRBV12-5,ASGSQVDEQF
NA,TRBV20-1,SASEGLLGAF
NA,TRBV6-2/TRBV6-3,ASSYLRGPYEQY
NA,TRBV5-1,ASSLEARVAKNIQY
NA,TRBV6-2/TRBV6-3,ASSPKRQPYEQY
NA,TRBV10-3,AISDLGEAF
TRBD1,TRBV20-1,SAYDRDRGTRQETQY
NA,TRBV12-3/TRBV12-4,ASRPQGFGSPLH
NA,TRBV5-1,ASSIGTDGYT
NA,TRBV6-5,ASSYTAGTYEQY
NA,TRBV4-3,ASSQDRSDTEAF
TRBD1,TRBV6-2/TRBV6-3,ASRSGTGRGKTQY
NA,TRBV29-1,SVPEDGTQY
NA,TRBV7-9,ASAQRSRDEQY
NA,TRBV20-1,SAIGPYKEQF
NA,TRBV18,ASSPPDNYEQY
NA,TRBV3-1,ASSRQGLPTSYHEQF
TRBD2,TRBV5-1,ASSLIGLAGPNTGELF
NA,TRBV6-1,ASTLRTNFNYGYT
NA,TRBV7-9,ASSLEAWGDTQY
NA,TRBV20-1,SARDRMGTDTQY
NA,TRBV28,ASSSLGGVGGYT
NA,TRBV6-2/TRBV6-3,ASSDTGHHNEQF
NA,TRBV20-1,SARITGSGETQY
NA,TRBV21-1,ASSYFPGSSTDTQY
TRBD2,TRBV7-8,ASKLTGGVGANVLT
TRBD2,TRBV9,ASSVGSWASGGEETQY
TRBD1,TRBV6-6,AGRVQGTKSYEQY
TRBD1,TRBV6-1,ASSEPGQNYEQY
TRBD1,TRBV20-1,SAEDRASYNEQF
NA,TRBV4-2,ASSQDLRSYGYT
NA,TRBV12-3/TRBV12-4,ASSLGPRGGGLEQF
NA,TRBV2,ASSDAPGSDTQY
TRBD2,TRBV7-7,ASSALAGVAGTQY
NA,TRBV3-1,ASSQVGSAGSSYEQY
NA,TRBV28,ASSHGGNEQY
TRBD2,TRBV6-5,ASSSTSGVETQY
NA,TRBV6-5,ASSQGSNTQY
NA,TRBV6-2/TRBV6-3,ASSYGREGQPQH
NA,TRBV3-1,ASSRNPYNEQF
NA,TRBV5-1,ASSLGVGPSETQY
NA,TRBV29-1,SVEGGGNEKLF
NA,TRBV3-1,ASSQDTEGLNEQF
NA,TRBV7-8,ASSLSAVQQY
NA,TRBV4-1,ASSQDESGLGADTQY
NA,TRBV6-2/TRBV6-3,ASSDRDSTLTDTQY